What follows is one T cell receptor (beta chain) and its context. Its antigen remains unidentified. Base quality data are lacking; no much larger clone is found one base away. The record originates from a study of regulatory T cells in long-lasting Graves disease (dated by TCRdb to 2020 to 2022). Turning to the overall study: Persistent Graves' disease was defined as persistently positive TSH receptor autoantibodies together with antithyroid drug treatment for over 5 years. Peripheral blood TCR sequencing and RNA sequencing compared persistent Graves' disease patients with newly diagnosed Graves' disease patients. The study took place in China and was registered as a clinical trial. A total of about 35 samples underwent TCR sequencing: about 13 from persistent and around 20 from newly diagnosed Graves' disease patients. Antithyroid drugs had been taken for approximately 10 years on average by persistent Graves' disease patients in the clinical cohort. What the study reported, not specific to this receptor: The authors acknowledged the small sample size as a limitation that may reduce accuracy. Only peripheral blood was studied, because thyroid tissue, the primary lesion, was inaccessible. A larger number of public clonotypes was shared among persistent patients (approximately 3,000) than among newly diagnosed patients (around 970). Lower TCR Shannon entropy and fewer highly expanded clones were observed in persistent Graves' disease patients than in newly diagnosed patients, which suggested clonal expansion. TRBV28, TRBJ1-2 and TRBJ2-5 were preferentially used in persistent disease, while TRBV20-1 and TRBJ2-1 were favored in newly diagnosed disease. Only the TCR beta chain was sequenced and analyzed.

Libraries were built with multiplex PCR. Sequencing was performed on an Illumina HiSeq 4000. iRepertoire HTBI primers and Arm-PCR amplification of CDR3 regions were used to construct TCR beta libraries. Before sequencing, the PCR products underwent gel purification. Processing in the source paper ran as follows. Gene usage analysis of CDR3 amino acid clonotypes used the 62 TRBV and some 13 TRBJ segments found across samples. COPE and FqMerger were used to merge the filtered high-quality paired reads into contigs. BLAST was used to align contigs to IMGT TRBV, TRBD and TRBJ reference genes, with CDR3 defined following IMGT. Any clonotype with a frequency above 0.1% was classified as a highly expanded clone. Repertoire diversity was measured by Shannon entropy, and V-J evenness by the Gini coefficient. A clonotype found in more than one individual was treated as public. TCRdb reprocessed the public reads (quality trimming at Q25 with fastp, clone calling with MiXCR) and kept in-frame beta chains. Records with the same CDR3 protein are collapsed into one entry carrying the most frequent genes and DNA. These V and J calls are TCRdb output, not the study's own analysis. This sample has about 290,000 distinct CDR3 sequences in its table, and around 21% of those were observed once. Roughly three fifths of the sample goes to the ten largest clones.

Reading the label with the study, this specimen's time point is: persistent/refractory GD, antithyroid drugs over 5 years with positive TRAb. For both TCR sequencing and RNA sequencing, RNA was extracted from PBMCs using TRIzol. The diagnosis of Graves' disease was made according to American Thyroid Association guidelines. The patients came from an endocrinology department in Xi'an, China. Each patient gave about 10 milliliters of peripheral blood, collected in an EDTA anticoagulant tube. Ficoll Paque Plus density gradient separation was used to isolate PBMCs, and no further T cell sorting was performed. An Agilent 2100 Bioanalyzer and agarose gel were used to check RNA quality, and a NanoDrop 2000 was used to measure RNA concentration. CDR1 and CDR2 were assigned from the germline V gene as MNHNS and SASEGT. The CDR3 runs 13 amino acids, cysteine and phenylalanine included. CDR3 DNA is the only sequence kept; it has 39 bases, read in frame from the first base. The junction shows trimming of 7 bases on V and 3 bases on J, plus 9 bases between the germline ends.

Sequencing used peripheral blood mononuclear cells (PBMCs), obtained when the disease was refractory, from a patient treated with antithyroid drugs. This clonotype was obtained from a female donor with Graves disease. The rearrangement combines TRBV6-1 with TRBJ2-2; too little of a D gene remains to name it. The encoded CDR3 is CASITPDTGELFF. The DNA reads TGTGCCAGCATTACCCCAGACACCGGGGAGCTGTTTTTT.